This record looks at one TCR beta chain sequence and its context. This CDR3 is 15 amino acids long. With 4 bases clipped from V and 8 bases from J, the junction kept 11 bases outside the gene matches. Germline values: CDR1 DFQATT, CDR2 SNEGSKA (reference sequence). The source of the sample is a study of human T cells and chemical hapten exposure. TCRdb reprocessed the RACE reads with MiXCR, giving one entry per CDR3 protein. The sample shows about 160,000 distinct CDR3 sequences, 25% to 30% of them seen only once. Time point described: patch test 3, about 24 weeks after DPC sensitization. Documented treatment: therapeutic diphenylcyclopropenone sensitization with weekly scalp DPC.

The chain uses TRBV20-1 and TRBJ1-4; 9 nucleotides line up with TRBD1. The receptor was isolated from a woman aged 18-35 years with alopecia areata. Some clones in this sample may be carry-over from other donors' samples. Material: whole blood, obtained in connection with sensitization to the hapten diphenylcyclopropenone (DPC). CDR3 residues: CSATDRDRDREKLFF. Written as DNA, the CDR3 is TGCAGTGCTACCGACCGGGACAGGGATCGAGAAAAACTGTTTTTT.